A single sample is the source of the 9 T cell receptor beta chains below, sequenced in a study of cytomegalovirus exposure and HLA in healthy donors. Primers included in the PCR were 60 Vbeta and 13 Jbeta primers. Some clones are missing from TCRdb's copy, which holds only in-frame ones; the method was immunoSEQ multiplex PCR. The sample has under 70,000 clones, 70% seen once; the top ten hold 15% to 20%. The sequenced sample consisted of PBMCs. Source of these receptors: a woman in her fifties or sixties in good health and CMV-seropositive.

The V and J genes are TRBV7-2 and TRBJ2-7; 11 positions agree with TRBD2. The germline V gene encodes CDR1 SGHTA and CDR2 FQGNSA. The ends lost 3 bases at V and 7 bases at J; junction bases unmatched: 8. The CDR3 contains 15 residues. CDR3 sequence reads: CASSLFSGGAGEQYF. In DNA, the CDR3 is TGTGCCAGCAGCTTGTTTAGCGGGGGGGCGGGGGAGCAGTACTTC.

V gene TRBV4-1 combines with J gene TRBJ1-4; 8 nucleotides agree with TRBD1. This CDR3 region has 16 residues. Germline V gene sequence: CDR1 MGHRA, CDR2 YSYEKL. The trim removed 4 bases at V and 7 bases at J, leaving 11 bases unmatched. The CDR3 coding sequence is TGCGCCAGCAGCCCCTTCCCCAGGGGGCGGGGTGAAAAACTGTTTTTT. Translating gives CASSPFPRGRGEKLFF.

The V gene is TRBV4-3, the J gene TRBJ2-3; TRBD2 matches 8 bases. This CDR3 is 16 amino acids long. Germline trimming cut 1 base from V and 3 bases from J; bases unmatched to any gene: 6. CDR1 and CDR2 (germline): LGHNA, YSLEER. CDR3 sequence: CASSQVGGGPTDTQYF. As DNA, the CDR3 is TGCGCCAGCAGCCAAGTCGGGGGGGGCCCGACAGATACGCAGTATTTT.

The chain combines TRBV30 with TRBJ1-1; D is uncertain. The CDR3 is made up of 12 amino acids. Per germline, CDR1 GTSNPN and CDR2 SVGIG (reference sequence). The CDR3 sequence: CAVTGDSTEAFF. The CDR3 region has the DNA TGTGCTGTAACCGGGGATTCGACTGAAGCTTTCTTT.

This clone was recorded a few times. CDR3 DNA sequence: TGTGCCAGCAGTTTATCGAGGACAGGACAGCGAGGCTACACCTTC. This sequence encodes CASSLSRTGQRGYTF. This chain joins TRBV27 and TRBJ1-2; 7 bases line up with TRBD1. V shed 0 bases, J shed 8 bases, and the junction held 9 bases outside the gene matches. CDR3 length equals 15 residues. CDR1 MNHEY and CDR2 SMNVEV come from the germline V gene (reference sequence).

The J gene is TRBJ2-1, the V gene TRBV5-1; 8 bases are shared with TRBD1. The CDR3 is made up of 14 amino acids. CDR1 SGHRS and CDR2 YFSETQ come from the germline V gene. V gave up 2 bases and J gave up 9 bases; unmatched junction bases: 7. CDR3 coding DNA: TGCGCCAGCAGCTTAGGACAGGGTGGGGGTGAGCAGTTCTTC. It specifies CASSLGQGGGEQFF.

The chain joins TRBV30 to TRBJ1-3; 8 bases align to TRBD1. The CDR3 is 14 amino acids. Germline values: CDR1 GTSNPN, CDR2 SVGIG (reference sequence). The trim removed 2 bases at V and 5 bases at J, leaving 5 bases unmatched. DNA of the CDR3: TGTGCCTGGAGTAGAGGACAGGGCCGAAACACCATATATTTT. This sequence encodes CAWSRGQGRNTIYF.

The CDR3 DNA reads as TGCAGCGTTTCCAAATATAGCGGGGGGGCATCAAACATTCAGTACTTC. Translation: CSVSKYSGGASNIQYF. The chain has TRBV29-1 and TRBJ2-4; 11 nucleotides line up with TRBD2. Trimming took 5 bases from V and 6 from J; bases not matched to a gene: 12. Per the germline V gene, CDR1 is SQVTM and CDR2 is ANQGSEA. This CDR3 is built from 16 residues.

V is TRBV2 and J is TRBJ2-2, with a tentative D call TRBD2 (6 bases). Trimming removed 6 bases from V and 5 bases from J, with 13 bases in between. This CDR3 spans 14 amino acids. CDR1 and CDR2 (germline): SNHLY, FYNNEI. The CDR3: CASRGPGVTGELFF. CDR3 DNA: TGTGCCAGCAGGGGCCCGGGGGTAACCGGGGAGCTGTTTTTT.